This T cell receptor (beta chain) was observed in a study of cytomegalovirus exposure and HLA in healthy donors. PCR used 60 Vbeta primers and 13 Jbeta primers. The method was immunoSEQ multiplex PCR; TCRdb's version includes in-frame clones alone and lacks a portion of them. The data contain about 89,000 clones, about 74% of them singletons. The sequence was obtained from a young man in good health and CMV-seronegative. The sample taken for sequencing was PBMCs.

The CDR3 nucleotides read TGCGCCAGCAGCCAAGATTGGCGGGGGTGGGCAGATACGCAGTATTTT. Its protein product is CASSQDWRGWADTQYF. The gene calls are TRBV4-1 and TRBJ2-3, with 7 bases that match TRBD2. This CDR3 comprises 16 residues. The trim removed 0 bases at V and 4 bases at J, leaving 7 bases unmatched. In germline, CDR1 is MGHRA, CDR2 YSYEKL.